Shown below are 8 T cell receptor beta chains from a single sample sequenced in a study of T-cell memory formation after mild COVID-19. TCRdb called the 5' RACE reads again in MiXCR, with one record for every CDR3 protein. The sample holds some 100,000 distinct CDR3 sequences, around 10% seen once. The specimen sequenced was PBMCs or a T cell subset sorted from them (not recorded which). Receptors were obtained from a man between 18 and 29 years old who had mild COVID-19 (a few samples of this study predate the infection). Cell type and time point are not known.

The DNA of the CDR3 is TGCAGCGTGGAGACTAGCTCCTACGAGCAGTACTTC. This encodes CSVETSSYEQYF. The chain is built from TRBV29-1 and TRBJ2-7, with D tentatively TRBD2 (6 bases). CDR3 size: 12 residues. Per germline, CDR1 SQVTM and CDR2 ANQGSEA. V was trimmed by 6 bases and J by 0 bases, leaving 9 bases between them.

This clonotype was found many times. The chain joins TRBV6-5 to TRBJ2-2; 7 bases fit TRBD2. CDR3 size: 18 residues. The germline gives CDR1 MNHEY, CDR2 SVGAGI. V shed 0 bases, J shed 4 bases, and the junction held 11 bases outside the gene matches. The chain's CDR3 is CASSYSTSPWVSTGELFF. The CDR3 DNA is TGTGCCAGCAGTTACTCGACTAGCCCGTGGGTGAGCACCGGGGAGCTGTTTTTT.

The chain couples TRBV4-1 to TRBJ2-7; D ambiguous. Deletions cut 0 bases from V and 3 bases from J, with 12 bases between. The CDR3 extends over 15 amino acids. Germline V gene data show CDR1 as MGHRA and CDR2 as YSYEKL. Here the CDR3 reads CASSQERDTRYEQYF. The CDR3 nucleotides read TGCGCCAGCAGCCAAGAGAGAGATACCCGCTACGAGCAGTACTTC.

In this sample, this clonotype turned up a few times. V usage is TRBV15 and J usage is TRBJ1-2, with 10 positions matching TRBD1. Germline V gene sequence: CDR1 LNHNV, CDR2 YYDKDF (reference sequence). This CDR3 contains 15 residues. V shed 4 bases, J shed 4 bases, and the junction held 6 bases outside the gene matches. CDR3 in amino acids: CATSTGTGAFYGYTF. The CDR3, as DNA: TGTGCCACCAGCACGGGGACAGGGGCTTTCTATGGCTACACCTTC.

This clonotype was detected a few times. The V and J genes are TRBV10-2 and TRBJ2-7; D is undetermined. Trimming removed 8 bases from V and 5 bases from J, with 13 bases in between. The CDR3 runs to 12 residues. The germline CDR1 and CDR2 sequences are WSHSY and SAAADI. CDR3 sequence (DNA): TGCGCCAGCCAGGACGGATCCGACGAGCAGTACTTC. Translated: CASQDGSDEQYF.

This sequence joins TRBV4-3 and TRBJ1-2; TRBD1 aligns across 9 bases. Per the germline V gene, CDR1 is LGHNA and CDR2 is YSLEER. The CDR3 totals 15 residues. J gave up 5 bases and V 0 bases, and 4 bases lay outside the gene matches. The CDR3 sequence: CASSQDGQGIYGYTF. The CDR3 DNA is TGCGCCAGCAGCCAAGACGGACAGGGGATTTATGGCTACACCTTC.

This clonotype was detected a few times. The V gene is TRBV29-1, the J gene TRBJ1-1; D ambiguous. Germline CDR1 SQVTM, CDR2 ANQGSEA. This CDR3 region has 13 residues. Trimming removed 4 bases at V and 6 bases at J, with 15 bases between. CDR3 nucleotides: TGCAGCGTTGTGGGTGGGGAAGTCGCTGAAGCTTTCTTT. Translating gives CSVVGGEVAEAFF.

This chain links TRBV12-3 or TRBV12-4 with TRBJ1-2, with a possible D match to TRBD1 (5 bases). The CDR3 covers 16 residues. V dropped 5 bases and J dropped 8 bases, with 24 bases sitting between them. In DNA form, the CDR3 reads TGTGCCAGCAGTCCCAGGGCCGGGGAGAGGTTACGGGGCTACACCTTC. As protein: CASSPRAGERLRGYTF.